These T cell receptor beta chains were read from a single sample in a study of shared clonotypes between healthy human individuals. Method: immunoSEQ multiplex PCR; TCRdb's copy keeps in-frame clones and lacks some. Seen here are some 500,000 clones, roughly 85% observed once, and the top ten hold roughly 12%. The sequencing sample was made of PBMCs. The receptors stem from a woman aged 40 to 55 in good health. Some clones in this sample may be carry-over from other donors' samples. CDR3s include the opening cysteine and the closing phenylalanine or tryptophan. The D gene is left open where the match is weak. Not all rows give a size; the values are once, few, many and, for expanded clones, a class.

v_gene	j_gene	abundance	d_gene	CDR3aa	CDR3nt
TRBV5-1	TRBJ1-1	-	-	CASMMGAGTEAFF	TGCGCCAGCATGATGGGGGCCGGCACTGAAGCTTTCTTT
TRBV29-1	TRBJ2-3	-	TRBD2	CSVEEGLAGGADTQYF	TGCAGCGTTGAAGAGGGGCTAGCGGGAGGTGCAGATACGCAGTATTTT
TRBV18	TRBJ2-7	-	-	CASSPRGTESYEQYF	TGTGCCAGCTCACCCCGGGGGACGGAATCCTACGAGCAGTACTTC
TRBV7-2	TRBJ2-2	once	TRBD1	CASSQGDWTGEDTGELFF	TGTGCCAGCAGCCAAGGGGACTGGACAGGGGAGGACACCGGGGAGCTGTTTTTT
TRBV5-6	TRBJ2-7	-	TRBD1	CASSLVQGVYEQYF	TGTGCCAGCAGCTTGGTACAGGGGGTCTACGAGCAGTACTTC
TRBV28	TRBJ2-5	-	-	CASSWAFNLRETQYF	TGTGCCAGCAGCTGGGCCTTCAATTTGCGGGAGACCCAGTACTTC
TRBV6-6	TRBJ1-1	-	TRBD1	CASSSTSGTGGLVAFF	TGTGCCAGCAGTTCCACCTCCGGGACAGGGGGCCTGGTGGCTTTCTTT
TRBV9	TRBJ2-1	once	-	CASSVGGAYNEQFF	TGTGCCAGCAGCGTAGGGGGGGCTTACAATGAGCAGTTCTTC
TRBV28	TRBJ1-2	-	TRBD1	CASRAGQHYGYTF	TGTGCCAGCAGGGCGGGACAGCACTATGGCTACACCTTC
TRBV7-2	TRBJ2-7	-	TRBD1	CASSKLGQGADEQYF	TGTGCCAGCAGCAAATTGGGACAGGGGGCCGACGAGCAGTACTTC
TRBV19	TRBJ2-7	-	-	CASSIHGSISYEQYF	TGTGCCAGTAGTATCCACGGATCTATCTCCTACGAGCAGTACTTC
TRBV6-5	TRBJ2-3	-	-	CASSSRKDTQYF	TGTGCCAGCAGTTCCAGGAAAGATACGCAGTATTTT
TRBV11-2	TRBJ2-7	-	TRBD2	CASSTSGLGIYEQYF	TGTGCCAGCAGCACCTCCGGACTAGGAATCTACGAGCAGTACTTC
TRBV28	TRBJ1-5	-	TRBD1	CASSLGEGARNQPQHF	TGTGCCAGCAGTTTGGGGGAGGGGGCCCGCAATCAGCCCCAGCATTTT
TRBV19	TRBJ1-2	-	TRBD1	CASRYGQGDYGYTF	TGTGCCAGTAGATACGGACAGGGGGACTATGGCTACACCTTC
TRBV19	TRBJ1-1	-	-	CASSVWRGKVTEAFF	TGTGCCAGTAGTGTATGGCGGGGGAAGGTCACTGAAGCTTTCTTT
TRBV28	TRBJ1-6	-	TRBD1	CASSETGGYNSPLHF	TGTGCCAGCAGTGAGACAGGGGGCTATAATTCACCCCTCCACTTT
TRBV5-4	TRBJ1-5	-	TRBD1	CASSADRGEYQPQHF	TGTGCCAGCAGCGCGGACAGGGGAGAATATCAGCCCCAGCATTTT
TRBV28	TRBJ2-7	-	TRBD2	CASSVGLAGGQSSYEQYF	TGTGCCAGCAGCGTTGGACTAGCGGGAGGCCAAAGCTCCTACGAGCAGTACTTC
TRBV25-1	TRBJ2-5	-	-	CASTGDLEEQYF	TGTGCCAGCACTGGGGATTTGGAAGAGCAGTACTTC
TRBV29-1	TRBJ2-1	-	TRBD2	CSVGGGSSYNEQFF	TGCAGCGTGGGGGGGGGAAGCTCCTACAATGAGCAGTTCTTC
TRBV10-3	TRBJ1-3	-	-	CAISEDVSGNTIYF	TGTGCCATCAGTGAAGACGTATCTGGAAACACCATATATTTT